This TCR beta chain was sequenced for a study of shared clonotypes between healthy human individuals. V shed 1 base, J shed 4 bases, and the junction held 3 bases outside the gene matches. Looked up from germline, CDR1 is LNHNV and CDR2 is YYDKDF (reference sequence). This CDR3 has 15 residues. TCRdb's copy holds only in-frame clones and misses some; the assay was immunoSEQ multiplex PCR. In the table there are 2 million to 2.5 million clones, over 90% of which are singletons. The sequencing sample was made of naive CD4+ T cells from PBMCs. Subset described: CD45RA+ positively selected. The sequence derives from a man in his late teens or twenties in good health. Some clones in this sample may be carry-over from other donors' samples. V and J are TRBV15 and TRBJ2-2; 7 bases line up with TRBD1. The CDR3 region has the DNA TGTGCCACCAGCAGAGGGGGACAGACCACCGGGGAGCTGTTTTTT. This translates into CATSRGGQTTGELFF.